This T cell receptor beta chain was documented in a study of CD8 T cells in Susac syndrome. V was pared by 6 bases and J by 5 bases, with 8 bases between. CDR1 SEHNR and CDR2 FQNEAQ come from the germline V gene (reference sequence). This CDR3 has 11 amino acids. RNA was extracted with the RNeasy kit, and a quantity of roughly 0.5 to 1 ug was reverse transcribed using random hexamers. TCRdb processed the immunoSEQ multiplex PCR reads anew with MiXCR; each CDR3 protein has one entry. The sample lists fewer than 300,000 distinct CDR3 sequences, about 85% seen once, with approximately 0.12% in the top ten.

This receptor was taken from a human donor with multiple sclerosis. This chain links TRBV7-9 with TRBJ2-7; D may be TRBD2 (5 bases). The sample taken for sequencing was CD8+ T cells from PBMCs. The CDR3, as DNA: TGTGCCAGCAGTCAGACTAACGAGCAGTACTTC. Amino acids: CASSQTNEQYF.